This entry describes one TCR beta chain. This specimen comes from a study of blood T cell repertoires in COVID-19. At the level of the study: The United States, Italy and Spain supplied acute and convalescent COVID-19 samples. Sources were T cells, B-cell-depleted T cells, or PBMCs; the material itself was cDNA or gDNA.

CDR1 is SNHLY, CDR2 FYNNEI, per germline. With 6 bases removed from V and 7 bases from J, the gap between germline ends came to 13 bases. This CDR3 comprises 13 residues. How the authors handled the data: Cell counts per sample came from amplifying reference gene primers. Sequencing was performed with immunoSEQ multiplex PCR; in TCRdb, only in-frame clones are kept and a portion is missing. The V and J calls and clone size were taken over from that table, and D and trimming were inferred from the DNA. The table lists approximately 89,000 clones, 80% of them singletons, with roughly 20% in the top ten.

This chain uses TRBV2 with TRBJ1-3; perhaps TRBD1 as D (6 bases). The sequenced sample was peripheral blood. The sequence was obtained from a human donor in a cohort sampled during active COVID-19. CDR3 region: CASRGGAGNTIYF. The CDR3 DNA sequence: TGTGCCAGCAGGGGGGGGGCCGGGAACACCATATATTTT.